These T cell receptor beta chains were read from a single sample in a study of blood T cell repertoires in COVID-19. Measured with immunoSEQ multiplex PCR; TCRdb has only the in-frame clones, and not every one. The sample lists 85,000 to 100,000 clones; around 80% were seen once. Sequenced sample: peripheral blood. The receptors originated from a man between 45 and 60 years old who had recovered from COVID-19. Both conserved end residues are part of each CDR3. Fields, in order: CDR3 DNA, CDR3 protein, D gene, V gene, J gene, clone size. The D gene is left open where the match is weak. For some rows the clone size is stated as once, few or many, or as a class when expanded; others skip it.

CDR3nt: TGCGCCAGCAGCTTCGGTGCAGGGGTGGAGACCCAGTACTTC; CDR3aa: CASSFGAGVETQYF; d_gene: .; v_gene: TRBV5-1; j_gene: TRBJ2-5; abundance: .
CDR3nt: TGTGCCAGTAGCTTCCAATCCTACCGGGACAGGGCGAGGAATGAGCAGTTCTTC; CDR3aa: CASSFQSYRDRARNEQFF; d_gene: TRBD1; v_gene: TRBV19; j_gene: TRBJ2-1; abundance: .
CDR3nt: TGTGCCAGCAGCCAAGAACGGGCCCGTAGGGGCGATGAGCAGTTCTTC; CDR3aa: CASSQERARRGDEQFF; d_gene: .; v_gene: TRBV4-2; j_gene: TRBJ2-1; abundance: .
CDR3nt: TGTGCCAGCAGCCAAGGAATTGGGGGCGCTTATAATTCACCCCTCCACTTT; CDR3aa: CASSQGIGGAYNSPLHF; d_gene: .; v_gene: TRBV3-1/TRBV3-2; j_gene: TRBJ1-6; abundance: .
CDR3nt: TGTGCCAGCAGCCACCCCCCGACGGGGGGTTGGGAGGAGACCCAGTACTTC; CDR3aa: CASSHPPTGGWEETQYF; d_gene: TRBD2; v_gene: TRBV5-4; j_gene: TRBJ2-5; abundance: .
CDR3nt: TGTGCCAGCAGCTTAGGGCAGGACAGGAATGAGCAGTTCTTC; CDR3aa: CASSLGQDRNEQFF; d_gene: TRBD1; v_gene: TRBV11-1; j_gene: TRBJ2-1; abundance: once
CDR3nt: TGCAGCGTTGAAGATATCACGGGGTTCCAAGAGACCCAGTACTTC; CDR3aa: CSVEDITGFQETQYF; d_gene: .; v_gene: TRBV29-1; j_gene: TRBJ2-5; abundance: many
CDR3nt: TGTGCCAGCAGCCCGGGACAGAAGGGGACAGATACGCAGTATTTT; CDR3aa: CASSPGQKGTDTQYF; d_gene: TRBD1; v_gene: TRBV7-2; j_gene: TRBJ2-3; abundance: .
CDR3nt: TGTGCCAGCAGTTTAACGATGCAGGTCGGCCAGTACTTC; CDR3aa: CASSLTMQVGQYF; d_gene: .; v_gene: TRBV28; j_gene: TRBJ2-5; abundance: .
CDR3nt: TGTGCCAGCAGCCCTCCGGGGGTCCCAAGCTCCTACGAGCAGTACTTC; CDR3aa: CASSPPGVPSSYEQYF; d_gene: .; v_gene: TRBV6-2/TRBV6-3; j_gene: TRBJ2-7; abundance: .
CDR3nt: TGTGCCAGCAGCGTCCACAGGGAGAATGAGCAGTTCTTC; CDR3aa: CASSVHRENEQFF; d_gene: .; v_gene: TRBV9; j_gene: TRBJ2-1; abundance: .
CDR3nt: TGTGCCAGCAGCGTAGTAAGCGGGAGGGCCCTCAATGAGCAGTTCTTC; CDR3aa: CASSVVSGRALNEQFF; d_gene: TRBD2; v_gene: TRBV9; j_gene: TRBJ2-1; abundance: .
CDR3nt: TGTGCCAGCAGCATACAACTTGGACAGGGAAACACCATATATTTT; CDR3aa: CASSIQLGQGNTIYF; d_gene: .; v_gene: TRBV5-4; j_gene: TRBJ1-3; abundance: .
CDR3nt: TGTGCCAGCAGCGCGACAGGGGGTAACACTGAAGCTTTCTTT; CDR3aa: CASSATGGNTEAFF; d_gene: TRBD1; v_gene: TRBV9; j_gene: TRBJ1-1; abundance: .
CDR3nt: TGTGCCAGCAGGACCGATAGCGGGAGGGCTTACAATGAGCAGTTCTTC; CDR3aa: CASRTDSGRAYNEQFF; d_gene: TRBD2; v_gene: TRBV7-2; j_gene: TRBJ2-1; abundance: few
CDR3nt: TGTGCCACGGGGACAGCTGAAAAACTGTTTTTT; CDR3aa: CATGTAEKLFF; d_gene: TRBD1; v_gene: TRBV28; j_gene: TRBJ1-4; abundance: .